This T cell receptor (beta chain) is from a study of blood T cell repertoires in COVID-19. Study-wide background: Collection of acute and convalescent COVID-19 samples took place in the United States, Italy and Spain.

In the original workflow: Nucleated cell number was recorded as an estimate derived from reference gene primer amplification. TCRdb's table, derived via immunoSEQ multiplex PCR, lists solely in-frame clones and lacks some. V and J calls and clone size follow that table, whereas D and trimming were derived from the DNA. The profile shows 150,000 to 200,000 clones, roughly 83% of them singletons. This TCR was sampled from a woman aged 35 to 49 with COVID-19, enrolled during active disease. Input material: peripheral blood.

Here the CDR3 DNA reads TGTGCCAGCAGCTTTTGGCAGGGAAATTCACCCCTCCACTTT. This translates into CASSFWQGNSPLHF. The V call is TRBV7-2, the J call TRBJ1-6; possible D gene TRBD1, 5 bases. Germline lookup yields CDR1 SGHTA and CDR2 FQGNSA. The germline V and J ends were trimmed by 3 bases and 7 bases, with 10 bases remaining between them. The CDR3 length is 14 residues.